Presented here are 22 T cell receptor beta chains from one specimen sequenced in a study of cytomegalovirus exposure and HLA in healthy donors. This PCR relied on a set of 60 Vbeta primers and 13 Jbeta primers. Assay: immunoSEQ multiplex PCR; the TCRdb copy retains only in-frame clones and omits some. The table has about 130,000 clones, roughly 70% seen once. The sample taken for sequencing was PBMCs. The source is a human donor in good health.

The genes are TRBV4-3 and TRBJ2-1; 7 bases agree with TRBD1. This CDR3 has 15 amino acids. The germline CDR1 and CDR2 sequences are LGHNA and YSLEER. With V trimmed by 4 bases and J by 0 bases, 3 bases remained unmatched. CDR3 nucleotides: TGCGCCAGCAGCCTGGGACAGAGCTCCTACAATGAGCAGTTCTTC. Amino acids: CASSLGQSSYNEQFF.

The J gene is TRBJ2-7, the V gene TRBV27; 10 positions match TRBD2. CDR3 length: 16 amino acids. With 3 bases clipped from V and 2 bases from J, the junction kept 7 bases outside the gene matches. Looked up from germline, CDR1 is MNHEY and CDR2 is SMNVEV (reference sequence). The DNA of the CDR3 is TGTGCCAGCAGTTTTCGTGGGACTAGCGAAACCTACGAGCAGTACTTC. It encodes CASSFRGTSETYEQYF.

The chain is built from TRBV2 and TRBJ2-2; 7 nucleotides match TRBD1. This CDR3 has 14 residues. V lost 4 bases, J lost 2 bases, and 1 base stayed unmatched. Germline lookup yields CDR1 SNHLY and CDR2 FYNNEI. The CDR3 protein is CASSGDRNTGELFF. DNA of the CDR3: TGTGCCAGCAGTGGGGACAGAAACACCGGGGAGCTGTTTTTT. The whole variable domain, filled in from reference TRBV2 and TRBJ2-2, reads EPEVTQTPSHQVTQMGQEVILRCVPISNHLYFYWYRQILGQKVEFLVSFYNNEISEKSEIFDDQFSVERPDGSNFTLKIRSTKLEDSAMYFCASSGDRNTGELFFGEGSRLTVL.

The CDR3 DNA reads as TGTGCCAGCAGTGCCCGACAGGGGAGGACCACTGAAGCTTTCTTT. It is translated as CASSARQGRTTEAFF. V and J are TRBV6-5 and TRBJ1-1, with 8 bases matching TRBD1. CDR1 and CDR2 (germline): MNHEY, SVGAGI. The CDR3 contains 15 residues. V dropped 5 bases and J dropped 4; count of bases not matched to a gene: 9.

Remarks on this clone: This CDR3 is also generated by other DNA sequences in the sample. V and J are TRBV6-1 and TRBJ1-3, with D possibly matching TRBD1 (5 bases). The germline gives CDR1 MNHNS, CDR2 SASEGT. V lost 7 bases, J lost 1 base, and 8 bases lay in between. The CDR3 totals 13 residues. The CDR3 here is CASIDRSGNTIYF. The CDR3 nucleotides are TGTGCCAGCATCGACAGATCTGGAAACACCATATATTTT.

This rearrangement joins TRBV18 to TRBJ2-7; the match to TRBD2 covers 11 bases. After removal of 4 bases from V and 4 bases from J, the junction contained 9 bases not matched to a gene. CDR1 is KGHSH and CDR2 is LQKENI in the germline V gene. This CDR3 comprises 16 residues. As DNA, the CDR3 is TGTGCCAGCTCACGCCCCAGGACTAGCGGGCTTTACGAGCAGTACTTC. Its protein product is CASSRPRTSGLYEQYF.

The rearrangement joins TRBV7-2 to TRBJ1-4, with D maybe TRBD1 (5 bases). Trimming removed 1 base from V and 7 bases from J, with 10 bases in between. Germline V gives CDR1 SGHTA, CDR2 FQGNSA. The CDR3 has 14 residues. The CDR3 sequence: CASSLGGRIEKLFF. CDR3 DNA: TGTGCCAGCAGCTTAGGGGGCAGAATTGAAAAACTGTTTTTT.

This clone was observed a few times. The CDR3: CASSVEGTGMYF. Here the CDR3 DNA reads TGTGCCAGCAGCGTAGAAGGAACGGGAATGTATTTT. The chain has TRBV9 and TRBJ2-3; tentative D call: TRBD2 (5 bases). The V gene lost 0 bases and the J gene lost 14 bases, with 13 bases spanning the gap. The CDR3 consists of 12 residues. Germline V gene data show CDR1 as SGDLS and CDR2 as YYNGEE. Supplemented by reference TRBV9 and TRBJ2-3, the full variable domain reads DSGVTQTPKHLITATGQRVTLRCSPRSGDLSVYWYQQSLDQGLQFLIQYYNGEERAKGNILERFSAQQFPDLHSELNLSSLELGDSALYFCASSVEGTGMYFGPGTRLTVL.

A few counts support this clone. The genes are TRBV19 and TRBJ2-7; TRBD1 is a possible D gene (6 bases). The CDR3 is made up of 15 amino acids. V lost 1 base, J lost 0 bases, and 10 bases lay in between. Germline CDR1 reads LNHDA; CDR2 reads SQIVND (reference sequence). CDR3 nucleotides: TGTGCCAGTAGTATAGGGACAGCCGGCTCCTACGAGCAGTACTTC. It translates to CASSIGTAGSYEQYF.

In this sample, this clone turned up a few times. V and J are TRBV4-2 and TRBJ1-5; 8 nucleotides agree with TRBD1. Trimming took 4 bases from V and 6 from J; bases not matched to a gene: 5. This CDR3 contains 14 residues. In germline, CDR1 is LGHNA, CDR2 YNFKEQ. In DNA, the CDR3 is TGTGCCAGCAGCCCGGACAGGGCCGGTCAGCCCCAGCATTTT. This sequence encodes CASSPDRAGQPQHF.

The V call is TRBV28, the J call TRBJ1-5; 7 bases line up with TRBD1. The CDR3 is 15 amino acids. The germline CDR1 and CDR2 sequences are MDHEN and SYDVKM. J lost 4 bases, V lost 4 bases, and 7 bases had no gene match. CDR3 loop: CASSSNRGPNQPQHF. In DNA form, the CDR3 reads TGTGCCAGCAGTTCAAACAGGGGCCCGAATCAGCCCCAGCATTTT. Together with reference TRBV28 and TRBJ1-5, the CDR3 gives the full variable domain: DVKVTQSSRYLVKRTGEKVFLECVQDMDHENMFWYRQDPGLGLRLIYFSYDVKMKEKGDIPEGYSVSREKKERFSLILESASTNQTSMYLCASSSNRGPNQPQHFGDGTRLSIL.

The CDR3 spells CASSIVRFRAGINEQFF. The DNA for the CDR3 is TGTGCCAGTAGTATAGTGCGATTTAGAGCGGGAATCAATGAGCAGTTCTTC. The rearrangement uses TRBV19 and TRBJ2-1; 7 bases line up with TRBD2. The J segment lost 6 bases and the V segment lost 1 base, leaving 12 bases of the junction unmatched. Germline loops: CDR1 LNHDA, CDR2 SQIVND (reference sequence). The CDR3 is 17 residues long.

The rearrangement links TRBV7-3 to TRBJ2-4; D is ambiguous. The germline V gene encodes CDR1 SGHTA and CDR2 FQGTGA. The CDR3 consists of 10 residues. Trimming removed 2 bases at V and 16 bases at J, with 9 bases between. This CDR3 is CASSLRPGYF. The DNA of the CDR3 is TGTGCCAGCAGCTTACGCCCGGGTTACTTC.

V usage is TRBV7-6 and J usage is TRBJ2-1; a weak D match, TRBD1 (6 bases). Per the germline V gene, CDR1 is SGHVS and CDR2 is FNYEAQ. The V end lost 5 bases, the J end lost 4 bases, and 15 bases lay between the germline ends. This CDR3 comprises 15 residues. The CDR3 DNA reads TGTGCCAGCAGCGAGCCCTTACAGGGTTACAATGAGCAGTTCTTC. It specifies CASSEPLQGYNEQFF.

This rearrangement joins TRBV10-3 to TRBJ1-3, with D maybe TRBD1 (5 bases). The V end was cut by 1 base, the J end by 1 base, with 8 bases between. In germline, CDR1 is ENHRY, CDR2 SYGVKD. The CDR3 loop spans 15 amino acids. CDR3 in amino acids: CAISELQESGNTIYF. For the CDR3, the DNA is TGTGCCATCAGTGAGTTACAGGAGTCTGGAAACACCATATATTTT.

This rearrangement joins TRBV10-3 to TRBJ1-1, with TRBD1 matching 10 bases. V trimming: 7 bases; J trimming: 2 bases; junction bases outside the gene matches: 10. Germline V gene lookup returns CDR1 ENHRY and CDR2 SYGVKD. The CDR3 length is 16 residues. The CDR3 DNA reads TGTGCCATCACAACCGGGACAGGGGTGCTAAACACTGAAGCTTTCTTT. Amino acid sequence: CAITTGTGVLNTEAFF.

This chain joins TRBV5-4 and TRBJ1-2, with 9 bases matching TRBD1. Per germline, CDR1 SGHNT and CDR2 YYREEE (reference sequence). The V gene end was trimmed by 6 bases and the J gene end by 1 base; junction bases not matched to a gene: 7. The CDR3 runs to 15 residues. The CDR3 coding sequence is TGTGCCAGCACCGAAGGACAGGGGTTTAACTATGGCTACACCTTC. It translates to CASTEGQGFNYGYTF.

The V gene is TRBV6-5, the J gene TRBJ2-1; 10 positions agree with TRBD1. Looked up from germline, CDR1 is MNHEY and CDR2 is SVGAGI. The CDR3 consists of 15 residues. The V gene end was trimmed by 6 bases and the J gene end by 5 bases; junction bases not matched to a gene: 7. CDR3 bases: TGTGCCAGCAGCCCGACAGGGGGCCTTGACAATGAGCAGTTCTTC. Translation gives CASSPTGGLDNEQFF.

The genes are TRBV5-1 and TRBJ2-5; D gene uncertain. CDR1 and CDR2 (germline): SGHRS, YFSETQ. The CDR3 is 14 residues long. Between the trimmed V and J ends, which lost 1 base and 0 bases, there was a span of 7 bases. The CDR3 loop reads CASSLSGDQETQYF. The CDR3 nucleotides are TGCGCCAGCAGCTTGTCTGGAGACCAAGAGACCCAGTACTTC.

The rearrangement links TRBV7-9 to TRBJ2-1, with D maybe TRBD2 (5 bases). Between the trimmed V and J ends, which lost 1 base and 6 bases, there was a span of 10 bases. Germline V gene data show CDR1 as SEHNR and CDR2 as FQNEAQ (reference sequence). The CDR3 runs to 14 residues. The CDR3: CASSLGSGSNEQFF. CDR3 bases: TGTGCCAGCAGCTTAGGGTCGGGGTCCAATGAGCAGTTCTTC.

This clone was seen more than once but under ten times. This chain links TRBV27 with TRBJ1-1, with D tentatively TRBD1 (6 bases). Germline-derived CDR1 and CDR2 are MNHEY and SMNVEV (reference sequence). Trimming stripped 5 bases from V and 7 bases from J, with 17 bases between. This CDR3 region has 14 residues. In DNA form, the CDR3 reads TGTGCCAGCAGTACCAGGGGAAGATGGAGTGAAGCTTTCTTT. Translating gives CASSTRGRWSEAFF.

This sequence joins TRBV6-6 and TRBJ2-3; TRBD1 agrees at 9 bases. The germline CDR1 and CDR2 sequences are MNHNY and SVGAGI (reference sequence). CDR3 length: 15 amino acids. Losses at the gene ends were 1 base for V and 8 bases for J; bases not matched to a gene: 7. The CDR3 DNA reads TGTGCCAGCAGTTACTGGTCGGACAGGGGACTTACGCAGTATTTT. This gives the protein CASSYWSDRGLTQYF.